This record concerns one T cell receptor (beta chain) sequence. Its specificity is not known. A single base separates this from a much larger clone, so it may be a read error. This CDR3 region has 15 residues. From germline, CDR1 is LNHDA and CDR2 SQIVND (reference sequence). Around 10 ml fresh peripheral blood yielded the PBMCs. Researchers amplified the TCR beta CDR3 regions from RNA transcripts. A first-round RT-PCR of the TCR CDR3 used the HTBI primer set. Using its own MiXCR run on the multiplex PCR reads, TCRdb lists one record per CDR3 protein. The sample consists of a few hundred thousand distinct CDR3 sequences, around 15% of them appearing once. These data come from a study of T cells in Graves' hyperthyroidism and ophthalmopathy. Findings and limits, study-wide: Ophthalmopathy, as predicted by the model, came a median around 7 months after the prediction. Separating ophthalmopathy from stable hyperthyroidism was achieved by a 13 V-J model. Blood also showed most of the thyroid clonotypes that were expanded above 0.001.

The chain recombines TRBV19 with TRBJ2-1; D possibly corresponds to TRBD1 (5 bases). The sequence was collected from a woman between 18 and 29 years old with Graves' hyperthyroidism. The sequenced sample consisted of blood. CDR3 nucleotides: TGTGCCAGTGGTATCCTTTGGGGCCGCGACAATGAGCAGTTCTTC. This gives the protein CASGILWGRDNEQFF.